Sequencing of this T cell receptor (beta chain) was carried out in a study of shared clonotypes between healthy human individuals (dated by TCRdb to 2018 to 2020). A note on the overall study: A few men and two women, aged 18 to 49 years, made up the cohort. Per donor, three plates each were used for CD4 naive and CD4 memory, two for CD8 naive, and one for CD8 memory. To estimate repertoire size and how much clonotype sharing occurs between individuals, the study deeply sequenced the blood TCR repertoires of five healthy adults. To increase sequencing depth and limit assay-specific biases, different laboratories used diverse techniques to prepare libraries and sequence TCR repertoires. Per donor, leukapheresis produced somewhere between about 0.94 and 10 billion PBMCs.

TCR CDR3 regions were amplified from genomic DNA by multiplex PCR using the deep immunoSEQ assay. Extracted genomic DNA from each cell subset was distributed evenly across all wells of several immunoSEQ 96-well plates, and each plate was treated as a replicate. For sorted subsets, each replicate PCR was loaded with approximately 200 ng genomic DNA, equivalent to 25,000 to 30,000 T cell genomes. Purified libraries were measured with a Qubit 3.0 fluorometer, size-checked on a Bioanalyzer 2100, and measured again with the KAPA Library Quantification kit. Each immunoSEQ 96-well plate was sequenced on its own single-read 150-cycle Illumina NextSeq 550 flow cell. In the original analysis: The immunoSEQ output contained only junctional sequences without quality scores, so filtering could not match that applied to full-length reads. Sequences were annotated with PyIR, a Python wrapper for IgBLAST v1.9, and V/J genes and CDR3 were assigned using IMGT germline references. Reads with weak V/J assignments (E-value above 1e-6), missing CDR3, stop codons, out-of-frame junctions, or ambiguous translated residues were removed. V3J clonotypes were defined by identical inferred V gene, J gene, and CDR3 amino acid sequence. The percentage overlap between two repertoires was calculated by dividing the number of shared unique clonotypes by the size of the smaller repertoire. Richness of each repertoire was evaluated using RTK rarefaction, the Chao1 estimator, and Recon v2.1 estimates of unobserved clonotypes. For all TCRbeta clonotypes obtained by the gDNA method from four donors, generation probabilities were computed with OLGA. Drawn from immuneACCESS, this table holds only the in-frame rearrangements with V and J called that TCRdb kept. Clones are partly lost; checked studies trace under half to an unresolved V gene and leave the rest unexplained. Clone size and V and J calls were adopted from that table, with D and trimming inferred from the DNA. This sample has about 2 million clones in its table, and roughly 95% of those were observed once. The top ten constitute 1% to 1.5% of the sample.

CD8 naive samples were CD45RO-negative cells positively selected for CCR7, giving a CD45RA+CCR7+ population that excluded TemRA cells. Donors were healthy HIV-negative adults with no recently reported acute infections or vaccinations. Every donor was a Caucasian adult living in Nashville, Tennessee, USA. Blood was collected by leukapheresis, and PBMCs were isolated by Ficoll-Histopaque density gradient centrifugation and then cryopreserved in liquid nitrogen vapor phase. Analytical flow cytometry was used to check the purity and quantity of each magnetically sorted T cell population. Each sorted fraction had its genomic DNA isolated and then quantified by UV absorbance on a Nanodrop 2000c. Including the terminal cysteine and phenylalanine, the CDR3 comprises 14 residues. Kept here is only the CDR3 DNA, which spans 42 bases and is read in frame from base 1. Here V drops 5 bases and J drops 6 bases, and the junction holds 10 bases not matched to any gene. The germline V gene sets CDR1 to SQVTM and CDR2 to ANQGSEA.

In regard to this clone: Its specific antigen is unknown. One base away there is no much larger clone; base qualities are not given.

What the authors observed across the whole study: When a handful of donors were compared, the shared fraction of clonotypes was around 5.1% for naive CD4, less than 4% for naive CD8, more than 2% for memory CD4, and approximately 0.4% for memory CD8. Sampling was restricted to blood, and TCR repertoires in tissue are likely to differ from TCR repertoires in blood. Compared with non-shared clonotypes, clonotypes shared by all four sorted-subset donors had higher generation probabilities. The genetic and exposure-history diversity represented was limited by the small number of donors. Estimated clonotype richness was generally larger for naive than for memory subsets. Incomplete sequencing was indicated by rarefaction of sorted-subset datasets, despite the large sequencing depth. Pairwise subsampling indicated that sequencing depth was expected to affect the degree of clonotype sharing among donors.

The clonotype comes from a man younger than 35 in good health. The sample comprised naive CD8+ T cells sorted from blood. The sample's cell subset or site label, in plain terms: CD45RA+CCR7+. The sequence links TRBV29-1 to TRBJ2-7, and 10 junctional nucleotides match TRBD1. The bases are TGCAGCGTTAGGGGGGGACAGGGGTCGGGCGAGCAGTACTTC. It translates as CSVRGGQGSGEQYF.